This T cell receptor beta chain originates from a study of CD8+ T cells in alopecia areata (dated by TCRdb to the late 2010s). Regarding the research as a whole: Treated patients were enrolled in an open-label pilot trial of oral tofacitinib, 5 to 10 mg twice daily, for moderate-to-severe alopecia areata. Tofacitinib was administered for 6 to 18 months, and 6 months of follow-up off drug were then conducted to assess delayed response and recurrence. In both human patients and the C3H/HeJ mouse model, the study applied high-throughput TCRbeta sequencing to look at T cell clonal expansion in alopecia areata. Scalp tissue and sorted CD4+ and CD8+ peripheral blood T cells from patchy and totalis/universalis alopecia areata patients and from healthy controls were covered by human TCRbeta sequencing. Biopsies were taken from tofacitinib-treated patients at baseline and at 4 and 24 weeks of treatment, and a later scalp biopsy was taken in several of the tofacitinib-treated patients. Scalp clonality was compared among normal scalp (n=4), patchy alopecia areata scalp (n=8), and alopecia totalis/universalis scalp (n=8). RNA was extracted with the PAXgene miRNA kit for fixed scalp, the miRNeasy kit for PBMCs, and the RNeasy kit for mouse skin. immunoSEQ multiplex PCR using 35 Vbeta forward primers and 13 Jbeta reverse primers was used to amplify TCRbeta CDR3 regions. Study-wide conclusions, independent of this receptor: Resident alphabeta T cells in normal human skin are also sequenced, complicating scalp TCR repertoire analysis, unlike mouse skin dominated by gammadelta T cells. TCR sequences shared between patients were less clear than in mice, possibly partly because of HLA diversity in the patient population. Lesional scalp, especially in alopecia totalis/universalis, showed higher clonality and more expanded CD8+ clones than normal scalp, suggesting antigenic drive.

The sample's time point label, in plain terms: baseline before oral tofacitinib. From alopecia areata patients, peripheral blood was collected along with lesional scalp punch biopsies. PBMCs were isolated by density centrifugation and stained for CD3, CD4 and CD8, after which CD4+ and CD8+ T cells were sorted on a FACSAria. Library preparation used the immunoSEQ multiplex PCR assay. RNA was extracted from all samples and reverse transcribed into cDNA, which served as template for TCR sequencing. First-strand cDNA was synthesized with SuperScript III using a 2:1 mix of oligo-dT and random hexamers. A synthetic immune receptor repertoire was used to gauge amplification bias, and whatever bias remained was removed computationally. On the study's bioinformatics: Raw reads were preprocessed to remove errors, and CDR3 was defined by IMGT conventions from the conserved cysteine to phenylalanine. Clonality was computed by normalizing Shannon entropy by log2 of the number of productive unique TCRs and subtracting the result from 1. CD4 or CD8 identity of scalp clones was inferred by cross-referencing scalp TCRbeta sequences with sorted blood CD4 and CD8 repertoires. TCRdb retrieved this table from immuneACCESS and kept in-frame rearrangements only. Not all clones are present; in checked studies, unresolved V genes account for under half, and no reason is known for the remainder. The V and J calls and clone size were taken over from that table, and D and trimming were inferred from the DNA. A total of tens of thousands of clones appear in this sample, approximately 96% of them only once. Clones ranked in the top ten supply 20% to 30% of the sample.

As for this clone: Its target antigen remains unknown. Base qualities are not provided; no much larger clone lies one nucleotide away.

The germline V gene specifies SGHAT as CDR1 and FQNNGV as CDR2. There are 15 amino acids in the CDR3, from cysteine to phenylalanine inclusive. Of the read, only the CDR3 DNA is kept; its 45 bases are in frame from base 1. V and J are trimmed by 5 bases and 4 bases, and the gene matches miss 10 bases of the junction. The sequence was collected from a human donor with alopecia areata. This receptor chain uses TRBV11-2 and TRBJ2-5; TRBD2 matches 7 bases in the middle. The sample in question was CD8+ T cells sorted from blood, obtained at week 0. The CDR3 is CASSLGGGRGETQYF. The nucleotide sequence is given as TGTGCCAGCAGCCTAGGCGGGGGTCGAGGAGAGACCCAGTACTTC. When the CDR3 is completed using the reference TRBV11-2 and TRBJ2-5 genes on either side, the full variable domain is EAGVAQSPRYKIIEKRQSVAFWCNPISGHATLYWYQQILGQGPKLLIQFQNNGVVDDSQLPKDRFSAERLKGVDSTLKIQPAKLEDSAVYLCASSLGGGRGETQYFGPGTRLLVL.